One and the same sample provided the 18 T cell receptor beta chains below, sequenced in a study of T cell repertoires in cytomegalovirus infection. TCRdb reanalysed the reads using MiXCR and keeps one entry per CDR3 protein. The sample has 200,000 to 250,000 distinct CDR3 sequences; 20% to 25% are singletons. The sequenced sample consisted of CD8+ T cells from PBMCs. These receptors came from a human donor in good health (CMV status not recorded). Some clones in this sample may be carry-over from other donors' samples.

This rearrangement joins TRBV5-1 to TRBJ1-2; D remains ambiguous. CDR3 size: 15 residues. Trimming cost V 2 bases and J 6 bases, with 17 bases left between them. Germline CDR1 and CDR2: SGHRS and YFSETQ. The CDR3, as DNA: TGCGCCAGCAGCTTTTCCTGGACCACGAGAGATGGCTACACCTTC. Its protein is CASSFSWTTRDGYTF.

This clonotype was observed a few times. The chain employs TRBV14 and TRBJ2-5, with a weak D call TRBD1 (6 bases). The CDR3 contains 17 residues. V lost 1 base and J 4 bases, leaving 19 bases between the germline ends. Germline V gene sequence: CDR1 SGHDN, CDR2 FVKESK. CDR3 sequence reads: CASSQGFRTQGRETQYF. The CDR3 bases are TGTGCCAGCAGCCAAGGCTTTCGGACTCAGGGGAGAGAGACCCAGTACTTC.

This clonotype was counted between two and nine times. This chain joins TRBV4-2 and TRBJ1-5, with unresolved D. The germline gives CDR1 LGHNA, CDR2 YNFKEQ. With 0 bases removed from V and 4 bases from J, the gap between germline ends came to 13 bases. The CDR3 extends over 16 amino acids. CDR3 sequence: CASSQEWRDINQPQHF. The CDR3 DNA reads TGTGCCAGCAGCCAAGAATGGAGAGACATTAATCAGCCCCAGCATTTT.

The V and J genes are TRBV20-1 and TRBJ1-5, with D possibly matching TRBD1 (5 bases). CDR1 and CDR2 (germline): DFQATT, SNEGSKA (reference sequence). V was shortened by 7 bases and J by 1 base, with 14 bases between the two germline ends. The CDR3 is 14 amino acids. The CDR3 sequence: CSVATVKSNQPQHF. DNA of the CDR3: TGCAGTGTCGCGACAGTGAAAAGCAATCAGCCCCAGCATTTT.

The DNA for the CDR3 is TGCAGTGCTAGAGGGGTCACTAGCGGGGGGCCGGGCACAGATACGCAGTATTTT. Residues: CSARGVTSGGPGTDTQYF. The chain links TRBV20-1 to TRBJ2-3; 12 bases match TRBD2. CDR1 and CDR2 (germline): DFQATT, SNEGSKA (reference sequence). V dropped 1 base and J dropped 1; count of bases not matched to a gene: 9. The length of the CDR3 is 18 residues.

This clonotype was detected ten times or more. The rearrangement joins TRBV28 to TRBJ2-7; 9 bases agree with TRBD1. CDR1 and CDR2 (germline): MDHEN, SYDVKM. J gave up 2 bases and V 7 bases, and 6 bases lay outside the gene matches. The CDR3 has 14 amino acids. The CDR3 spells CASIYGQGPYEQYF. DNA of the CDR3: TGTGCCAGCATATATGGACAGGGGCCCTACGAGCAGTACTTC.

V is TRBV6-2 or TRBV6-3 and J is TRBJ1-1, with 7 bases aligning to TRBD1. CDR1 MNHEY and CDR2 SVGEGT come from the germline V gene. This CDR3 has 14 amino acids. Trimming at V came to 7 bases and at J to 4 bases, leaving 9 bases not matched to a gene. Here the CDR3 DNA reads TGTGCCAGCAATCGACAGGGTTCCCCCACTGAAGCTTTCTTT. Protein sequence: CASNRQGSPTEAFF.

This clonotype was found a few times. CDR3 sequence: CASSLLRGGQPQHF. The CDR3 bases are TGTGCCAGCAGTTTACTGAGGGGGGGTCAGCCCCAGCATTTT. The chain combines TRBV12-3 or TRBV12-4 with TRBJ1-5; tentatively, D is TRBD1 (6 bases). Deletions cut 2 bases from V and 6 bases from J, with 11 bases between. The CDR3 contains 14 residues.

The sample holds a few counts of this clonotype. The chain links TRBV28 to TRBJ1-1; tentatively, D is TRBD1 (5 bases). V lost 3 bases, J lost 1 base, and 12 bases lay in between. CDR1 is MDHEN, CDR2 SYDVKM, per germline. This CDR3 spans 15 amino acids. The DNA of the CDR3 is TGTGCCAGCAGTTTCCGGGACCGAGGGAACACTGAAGCTTTCTTT. As protein: CASSFRDRGNTEAFF.

This clonotype was found a few times. The gene calls are TRBV6-2 or TRBV6-3 and TRBJ2-2; D not resolved. Germline loops: CDR1 MNHEY, CDR2 SVGEGT. Deletions cut 3 bases from V and 1 base from J, with 9 bases between. The CDR3 sequence is 15 residues long. CDR3 sequence reads: CASSYLTKNTGELFF. The CDR3, as DNA: TGTGCCAGCAGTTATTTGACAAAGAACACCGGGGAGCTGTTTTTT.

The genes are TRBV24-1 and TRBJ2-3; D possibly matches TRBD1 or TRBD2 (5 bases each). Germline assignment: CDR1 KGHDR and CDR2 SFDVKD. Trimming removed 3 bases at V and 6 bases at J, with 9 bases between. The CDR3 contains 13 residues. Here the CDR3 DNA reads TGTGCCACCAGTGATACGGGACGGGATACGCAGTATTTT. This gives the protein CATSDTGRDTQYF.

About this clonotype itself: Just one base apart from a much larger clone, this may be a read error. The genes are TRBV28 and TRBJ2-3; TRBD1 or TRBD2 may be the D gene (6 bases each). This CDR3 has 16 residues. The V and J ends lost 10 bases and 2 bases respectively, with 22 bases between them. Germline V lookup: CDR1 MDHEN, CDR2 SYDVKM. This CDR3 reads CANRAAGGSVTDTQYF. The CDR3, as DNA: TGTGCCAACAGGGCCGCCGGGGGCTCGGTCACAGATACGCAGTATTTT.

The chain joins TRBV6-5 to TRBJ2-7, with TRBD2 as a possible D gene (7 bases). The germline V and J ends were trimmed by 0 bases and 5 bases, with 17 bases remaining between them. CDR1 is MNHEY, CDR2 SVGAGI, per germline. The CDR3 contains 16 residues. CDR3 coding DNA: TGTGCCAGCAGTTACTCTGGGGGGGCGCCCCTCGACGAGCAGTACTTC. It translates to CASSYSGGAPLDEQYF.

This chain joins TRBV28 and TRBJ2-3, with D perhaps matching TRBD1 (6 bases). Trimming removed 6 bases from V and 0 bases from J, with 13 bases in between. CDR3 length equals 15 residues. Germline assignment: CDR1 MDHEN and CDR2 SYDVKM. CDR3 sequence: CASSRDNPSTDTQYF. CDR3 DNA: TGTGCCAGCAGCAGGGACAACCCTAGCACAGATACGCAGTATTTT.

The chain has TRBV29-1 and TRBJ2-1, with TRBD1 matching over 8 bases. J gave up 2 bases and V 6 bases, and 9 bases lay outside the gene matches. The CDR3 covers 15 residues. Germline V gives CDR1 SQVTM, CDR2 ANQGSEA. CDR3: CSVSGTGETYNEQFF. As DNA, the CDR3 is TGCAGCGTCTCCGGGACAGGAGAAACCTACAATGAGCAGTTCTTC.

This rearrangement joins TRBV14 to TRBJ2-1; D gene uncertain. This CDR3 is built from 13 residues. The V and J ends lost 2 bases and 5 bases respectively, with 7 bases between them. Germline CDR1 and CDR2: SGHDN and FVKESK. As DNA, the CDR3 is TGTGCCAGCAGCCAAAGAGACCACAATGAGCAGTTCTTC. Translation gives CASSQRDHNEQFF.

The table lists this clonotype with many counts. The chain couples TRBV7-2 to TRBJ2-2; D tentatively fits TRBD1 or TRBD2 (5 bases each). This CDR3 region has 18 residues. Germline lookup yields CDR1 SGHTA and CDR2 FQGNSA. Trimming removed 3 bases from V and 3 bases from J, with 20 bases in between. The CDR3 loop is CASSFPTDLGVDTGELFF. The CDR3 region has the DNA TGTGCCAGCAGCTTTCCGACAGATCTCGGGGTTGACACCGGGGAGCTGTTTTTT.

J is TRBJ1-5 and V is TRBV30; possibly TRBD1 for D (6 bases). V shed 4 bases and J shed 0 bases, with 13 bases lying between them. The CDR3 extends over 15 amino acids. Germline assignment: CDR1 GTSNPN and CDR2 SVGIG (reference sequence). CDR3 region: CAWTSVTGSNQPQHF. The CDR3, as DNA: TGTGCCTGGACTTCCGTGACAGGTAGCAATCAGCCCCAGCATTTT.